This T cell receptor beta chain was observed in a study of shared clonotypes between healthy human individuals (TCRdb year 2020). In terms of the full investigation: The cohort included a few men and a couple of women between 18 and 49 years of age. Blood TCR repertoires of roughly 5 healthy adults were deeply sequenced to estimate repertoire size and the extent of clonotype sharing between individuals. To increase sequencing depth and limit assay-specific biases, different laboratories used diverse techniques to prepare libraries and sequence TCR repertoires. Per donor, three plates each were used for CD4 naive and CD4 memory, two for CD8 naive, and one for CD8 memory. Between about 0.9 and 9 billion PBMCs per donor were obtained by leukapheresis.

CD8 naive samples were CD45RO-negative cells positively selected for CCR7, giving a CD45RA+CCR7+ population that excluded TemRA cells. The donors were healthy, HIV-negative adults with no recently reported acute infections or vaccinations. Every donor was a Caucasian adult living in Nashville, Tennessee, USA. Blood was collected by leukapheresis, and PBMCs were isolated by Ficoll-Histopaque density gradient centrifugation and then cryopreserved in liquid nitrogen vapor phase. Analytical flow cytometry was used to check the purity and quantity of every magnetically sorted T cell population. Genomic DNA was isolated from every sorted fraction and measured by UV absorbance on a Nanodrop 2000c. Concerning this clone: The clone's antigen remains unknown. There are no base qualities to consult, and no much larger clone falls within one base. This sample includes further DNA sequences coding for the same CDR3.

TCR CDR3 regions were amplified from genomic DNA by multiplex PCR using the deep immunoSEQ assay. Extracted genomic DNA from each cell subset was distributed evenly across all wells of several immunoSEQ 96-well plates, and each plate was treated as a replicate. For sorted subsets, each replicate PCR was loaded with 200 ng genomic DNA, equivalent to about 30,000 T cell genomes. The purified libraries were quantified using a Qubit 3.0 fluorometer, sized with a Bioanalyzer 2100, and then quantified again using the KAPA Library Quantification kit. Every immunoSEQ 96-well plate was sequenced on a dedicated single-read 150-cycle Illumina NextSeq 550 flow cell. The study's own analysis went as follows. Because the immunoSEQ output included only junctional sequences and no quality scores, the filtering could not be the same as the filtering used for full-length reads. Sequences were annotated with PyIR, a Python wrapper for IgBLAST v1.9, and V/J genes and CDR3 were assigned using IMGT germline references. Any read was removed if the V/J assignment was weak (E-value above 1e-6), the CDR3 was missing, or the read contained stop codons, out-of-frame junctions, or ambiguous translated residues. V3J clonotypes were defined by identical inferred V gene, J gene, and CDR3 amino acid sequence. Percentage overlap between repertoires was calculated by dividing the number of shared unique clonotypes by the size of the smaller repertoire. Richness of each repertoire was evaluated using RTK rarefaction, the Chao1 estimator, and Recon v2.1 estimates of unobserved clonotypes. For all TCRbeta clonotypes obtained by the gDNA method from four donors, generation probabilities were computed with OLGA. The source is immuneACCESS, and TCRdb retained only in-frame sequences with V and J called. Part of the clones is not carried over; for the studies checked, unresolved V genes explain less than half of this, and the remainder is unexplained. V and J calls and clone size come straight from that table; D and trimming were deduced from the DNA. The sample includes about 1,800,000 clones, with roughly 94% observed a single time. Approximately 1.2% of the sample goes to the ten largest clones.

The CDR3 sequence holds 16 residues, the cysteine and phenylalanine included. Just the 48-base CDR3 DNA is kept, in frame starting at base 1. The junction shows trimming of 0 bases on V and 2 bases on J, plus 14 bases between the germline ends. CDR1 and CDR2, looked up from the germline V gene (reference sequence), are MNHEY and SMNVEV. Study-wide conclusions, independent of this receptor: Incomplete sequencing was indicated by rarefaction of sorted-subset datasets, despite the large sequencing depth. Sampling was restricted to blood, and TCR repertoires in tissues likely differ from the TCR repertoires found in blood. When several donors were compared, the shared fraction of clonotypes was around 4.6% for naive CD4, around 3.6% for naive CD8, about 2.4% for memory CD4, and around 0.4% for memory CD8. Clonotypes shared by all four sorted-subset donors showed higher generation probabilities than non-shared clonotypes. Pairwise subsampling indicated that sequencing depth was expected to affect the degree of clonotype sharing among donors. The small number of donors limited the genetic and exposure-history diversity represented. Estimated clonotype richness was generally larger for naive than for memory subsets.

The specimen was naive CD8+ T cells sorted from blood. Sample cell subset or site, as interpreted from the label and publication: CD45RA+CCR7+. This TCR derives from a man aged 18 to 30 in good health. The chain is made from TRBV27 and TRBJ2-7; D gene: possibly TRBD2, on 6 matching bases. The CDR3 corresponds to CASSLSAGTLTYEQYF. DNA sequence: TGTGCCAGCAGTTTATCGGCCGGGACTCTAACCTACGAGCAGTACTTC.